This T cell receptor beta chain derives from a study of immune aging and cytomegalovirus after organ transplant. Study conclusions and caveats: After viremia, aged-phenotype cells rose post-transplant in all clones, sooner in large than small ones.

Cells were captured in microwells, and libraries were made with BD Rhapsody targeted mRNA and AbSeq chemistry. MiXCR was run by TCRdb on the single-cell sequencing reads, yielding one entry per CDR3 protein. The repertoire holds tens of thousands of distinct CDR3 sequences, with about a third as singletons. Notes on this clonotype: Its antigen is not identified. One junction end disagrees with the germline gene, perhaps due to a read error.

Germline V gene lookup returns CDR1 SGDLS and CDR2 YYNGEE. This CDR3 has 16 amino acids. Time point indicated: five sample-tagged time points from pre-transplant (day -1) to day 368 post-transplant, pooled. The J gene is TRBJ1-1, the V gene TRBV9, with D perhaps matching TRBD1 (5 bases). This TCR was sampled from a female donor who had a heart transplant and CMV viremia. Sequencing was performed on CMV peptide-activated CD4+ and CD8+ T cells sorted from blood, taken at five time points, pooled. Subset reported: sorted CD8+CD137+ and CD4+CD154+ T cells after roughly 12 h CMV IE-1 peptide stimulation. The CDR3 protein is CASRSGMGAADTEALF. The CDR3 DNA follows: TGTGCCAGCAGGTCGGGAATGGGTGCCGCGGACACTGAAGCTCTCTTT.